The clone carrying this T cell receptor (beta chain) was seen just once. The V and J ends lost 5 bases and 2 bases respectively, with 12 bases between them. The CDR3 is 14 residues long. CDR1 MNHEY and CDR2 SVGEGT come from the germline V gene. MiXCR, run by TCRdb on the 5' RACE reads, gives a single entry per CDR3 protein. Seen here are 450,000 to 650,000 distinct CDR3 sequences, under 20% observed once, and the top ten hold approximately 12%. The data derive from a study of T-cell memory formation after mild COVID-19. Input material: PBMCs or a T cell subset sorted from them (not recorded which). The source is an adult woman who had mild COVID-19 (a few samples of this study predate the infection). Cell type and time point are not known. This chain joins TRBV6-2 or TRBV6-3 and TRBJ2-5; the D is unclear. The CDR3 nucleotides are TGTGCCAGCAGTCGTAGTCCTGGGCAAGAGACCCAGTACTTC. Translation: CASSRSPGQETQYF.